In this sample, the clone carrying this T cell receptor (beta chain) turned up many times. The antigen is not known. From germline, CDR1 is MDHEN and CDR2 SYDVKM. The J segment lost 4 bases and the V segment lost 2 bases, leaving 14 bases of the junction unmatched. The CDR3 extends over 18 amino acids. The data derive from a study of T cells in Graves' hyperthyroidism and ophthalmopathy. Whole-study findings and limits: Ophthalmopathy was told apart from stable hyperthyroidism by a 13 V-J model. Most thyroid clonotypes with frequency above 0.001 were detected in blood.

Regions amplified from RNA transcripts were the TCR beta CDR3 regions. TCR CDR3 regions were first amplified by RT-PCR with HTBI primers. TCRdb called the multiplex PCR reads again in MiXCR, with one record for every CDR3 protein. The table includes 330,000 or so distinct CDR3 sequences, approximately 18% detected once. The source is a man aged 50 to 60 with Graves' ophthalmopathy. The material sequenced was blood. The chain links TRBV28 to TRBJ1-1; TRBD1 matches 9 bases. CDR3 region: CASSLEGQGGGKSTEAFF. The CDR3 DNA is TGTGCCAGCAGTTTAGAGGGACAGGGAGGGGGAAAGAGCACTGAAGCTTTCTTT.